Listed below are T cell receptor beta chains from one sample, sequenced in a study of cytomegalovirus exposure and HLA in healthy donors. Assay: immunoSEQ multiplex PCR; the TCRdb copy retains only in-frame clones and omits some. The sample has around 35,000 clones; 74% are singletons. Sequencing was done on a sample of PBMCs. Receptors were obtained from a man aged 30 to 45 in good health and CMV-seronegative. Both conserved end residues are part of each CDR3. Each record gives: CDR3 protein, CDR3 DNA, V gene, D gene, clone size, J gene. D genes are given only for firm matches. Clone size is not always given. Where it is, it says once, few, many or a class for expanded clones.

CDR3 protein: CASTFQGAGETQYF; CDR3 DNA: TGTGCCAGCACGTTTCAGGGGGCGGGAGAGACCCAGTACTTC; V gene: TRBV28; D gene: TRBD1; clone size: NA; J gene: TRBJ2-5
CDR3 protein: CASRETSNQPQHF; CDR3 DNA: TGTGCCAGCAGAGAAACAAGTAATCAGCCCCAGCATTTT; V gene: TRBV2; D gene: NA; clone size: once; J gene: TRBJ1-5
CDR3 protein: CAWKASGSRADTQYF; CDR3 DNA: TGTGCCTGGAAGGCTAGCGGGAGCAGGGCAGATACGCAGTATTTT; V gene: TRBV30; D gene: TRBD2; clone size: NA; J gene: TRBJ2-3
CDR3 protein: CASGYLDRENTEAFF; CDR3 DNA: TGTGCTAGTGGTTACCTGGACAGGGAAAACACTGAAGCTTTCTTT; V gene: TRBV12-5; D gene: TRBD1; clone size: few; J gene: TRBJ1-1
CDR3 protein: CASKYPGANEAFF; CDR3 DNA: TGTGCCAGTAAATATCCAGGGGCAAATGAAGCTTTCTTT; V gene: TRBV19; D gene: NA; clone size: once; J gene: TRBJ1-1
CDR3 protein: CSVEEMEGTEAFF; CDR3 DNA: TGCAGCGTTGAAGAGATGGAGGGCACTGAAGCTTTCTTT; V gene: TRBV29-1; D gene: NA; clone size: few; J gene: TRBJ1-1
CDR3 protein: CASKRGQNTGELFF; CDR3 DNA: TGCGCCAGCAAGCGGGGACAGAACACCGGGGAGCTGTTTTTT; V gene: TRBV5-1; D gene: NA; clone size: few; J gene: TRBJ2-2
CDR3 protein: CASSLVKETANYGYTF; CDR3 DNA: TGTGCCAGCAGCTTAGTTAAGGAGACAGCCAACTATGGCTACACCTTC; V gene: TRBV7-9; D gene: NA; clone size: NA; J gene: TRBJ1-2
CDR3 protein: CASNARAGGTGELFF; CDR3 DNA: TGTGCCAGCAACGCTAGGGCAGGGGGTACCGGGGAGCTGTTTTTT; V gene: TRBV2; D gene: TRBD1; clone size: NA; J gene: TRBJ2-2
CDR3 protein: CATSRGPQETQYF; CDR3 DNA: TGTGCCACCAGCAGAGGGCCCCAAGAGACCCAGTACTTC; V gene: TRBV15; D gene: NA; clone size: NA; J gene: TRBJ2-5
CDR3 protein: CASSSGQNQPQHF; CDR3 DNA: TGTGCCAGCAGCTCGGGACAGAATCAGCCCCAGCATTTT; V gene: TRBV7-2; D gene: TRBD1; clone size: NA; J gene: TRBJ1-5
CDR3 protein: CASSFQLMPRYEQYF; CDR3 DNA: TGTGCCAGCAGTTTCCAACTAATGCCCCGCTACGAGCAGTACTTC; V gene: TRBV27; D gene: NA; clone size: NA; J gene: TRBJ2-7
CDR3 protein: CASSLDGQGGNSPLHF; CDR3 DNA: TGTGCCAGCAGCTTGGACGGACAGGGAGGAAATTCACCCCTCCACTTT; V gene: TRBV9; D gene: TRBD1; clone size: NA; J gene: TRBJ1-6
CDR3 protein: CSVEDRAGCEQFF; CDR3 DNA: TGCAGCGTTGAAGATCGAGCGGGATGTGAGCAGTTCTTC; V gene: TRBV29-1; D gene: TRBD2; clone size: once; J gene: TRBJ2-1
CDR3 protein: CASSLRSGGAYEQYF; CDR3 DNA: TGTGCCAGCAGCCTTCGTAGCGGGGGGGCCTACGAGCAGTACTTC; V gene: TRBV14; D gene: TRBD2; clone size: NA; J gene: TRBJ2-7
CDR3 protein: CASSYSTTSGGYNEQFF; CDR3 DNA: TGTGCCAGCAGCTACTCTACGACTAGCGGGGGATACAATGAGCAGTTCTTC; V gene: TRBV11-2; D gene: TRBD2; clone size: NA; J gene: TRBJ2-1
CDR3 protein: CASSQAGLSGRGTGREEQYF; CDR3 DNA: TGTGCCAGCAGCCAAGCGGGTCTCTCAGGGCGAGGGACAGGACGGGAGGAGCAGTACTTC; V gene: TRBV14; D gene: TRBD1; clone size: NA; J gene: TRBJ2-7
CDR3 protein: CASSRQGNYGYTF; CDR3 DNA: TGTGCCAGCAGTAGACAGGGCAATTATGGCTACACCTTC; V gene: TRBV28; D gene: TRBD1; clone size: NA; J gene: TRBJ1-2
CDR3 protein: CASSYSGRDYEQYF; CDR3 DNA: TGTGCCAGCAGTTATAGCGGGAGGGACTACGAGCAGTACTTC; V gene: TRBV27; D gene: TRBD2; clone size: NA; J gene: TRBJ2-7
CDR3 protein: CASSRQDSNQPQHF; CDR3 DNA: TGTGCCAGCAGTCGACAAGATAGCAATCAGCCCCAGCATTTT; V gene: TRBV7-9; D gene: NA; clone size: NA; J gene: TRBJ1-5
CDR3 protein: CASSYGTEAGELFF; CDR3 DNA: TGTGCCAGCAGTTACGGTACGGAGGCCGGGGAGCTGTTTTTT; V gene: TRBV6-5; D gene: NA; clone size: NA; J gene: TRBJ2-2
CDR3 protein: CASSMGRGMSTGGYTF; CDR3 DNA: TGTGCCAGTAGTATGGGCAGGGGCATGTCTACGGGCGGCTACACCTTC; V gene: TRBV19; D gene: NA; clone size: NA; J gene: TRBJ1-2
CDR3 protein: CATSRGQGLVQPQHF; CDR3 DNA: TGTGCCACCAGCAGAGGACAGGGTTTGGTTCAGCCCCAGCATTTT; V gene: TRBV15; D gene: TRBD1; clone size: NA; J gene: TRBJ1-5
CDR3 protein: CASSLKGDTQYF; CDR3 DNA: TGTGCCAGCAGCTTAAAGGGGGATACGCAGTATTTT; V gene: TRBV7-2; D gene: NA; clone size: NA; J gene: TRBJ2-3
CDR3 protein: CASSLGLGGGETQYF; CDR3 DNA: TGTGCCAGCAGCTTGGGGCTGGGGGGGGGAGAGACCCAGTACTTC; V gene: TRBV7-2; D gene: TRBD2; clone size: few; J gene: TRBJ2-5
CDR3 protein: CASSLGGEVNEQFF; CDR3 DNA: TGCGCCAGCAGCTTGGGTGGAGAGGTGAATGAGCAGTTCTTC; V gene: TRBV5-1; D gene: NA; clone size: NA; J gene: TRBJ2-1
CDR3 protein: CASSNRRSNQPQHF; CDR3 DNA: TGTGCCAGTAGTAACCGCAGGAGCAATCAGCCCCAGCATTTT; V gene: TRBV19; D gene: NA; clone size: once; J gene: TRBJ1-5
CDR3 protein: CASSFRQGKEAFF; CDR3 DNA: TGTGCCAGCAGCTTCCGACAGGGTAAAGAAGCTTTCTTT; V gene: TRBV5-6; D gene: TRBD1; clone size: NA; J gene: TRBJ1-1
CDR3 protein: CASSFRGRPGDEQFF; CDR3 DNA: TGTGCCAGCAGCTTCCGCGGGAGGCCGGGAGATGAGCAGTTCTTC; V gene: TRBV7-2; D gene: TRBD2; clone size: NA; J gene: TRBJ2-1
CDR3 protein: CASSRNSPSTDTQYF; CDR3 DNA: TGTGCCAGCAGCCGAAACAGCCCTAGCACAGATACGCAGTATTTT; V gene: TRBV7-2; D gene: NA; clone size: NA; J gene: TRBJ2-3
CDR3 protein: CATRAAGRSYNEQFF; CDR3 DNA: TGTGCCACAAGGGCAGCGGGCCGGTCCTACAATGAGCAGTTCTTC; V gene: TRBV27; D gene: NA; clone size: NA; J gene: TRBJ2-1
CDR3 protein: CASRGQVIRYGYTF; CDR3 DNA: TGTGCCAGCAGGGGACAGGTCATCCGCTATGGCTACACCTTC; V gene: TRBV2; D gene: TRBD1; clone size: NA; J gene: TRBJ1-2
CDR3 protein: CASSRDRGDEQYF; CDR3 DNA: TGTGCCAGCAGTCGGGACAGGGGAGACGAGCAGTACTTC; V gene: TRBV6-1; D gene: TRBD1; clone size: few; J gene: TRBJ2-7
CDR3 protein: CASTPDTGGWSSGYTF; CDR3 DNA: TGTGCCAGTACTCCCGATACAGGGGGCTGGTCGAGCGGCTACACCTTC; V gene: TRBV2; D gene: TRBD1; clone size: NA; J gene: TRBJ1-2
CDR3 protein: CASSYEGGSSYTF; CDR3 DNA: TGTGCCAGCAGTTACGAAGGGGGCTCTAGCTACACCTTC; V gene: TRBV6-5; D gene: TRBD1; clone size: NA; J gene: TRBJ1-2
CDR3 protein: CASTRPGDSYNEQFF; CDR3 DNA: TGTGCCAGCACTCGACCCGGGGATTCCTACAATGAGCAGTTCTTC; V gene: TRBV11-2; D gene: NA; clone size: NA; J gene: TRBJ2-1
CDR3 protein: CATSRPVRGRRDYGYPF; CDR3 DNA: TGTGCCACCAGCAGACCCGTCAGGGGGCGTAGAGACTATGGCTACCCCTTC; V gene: TRBV15; D gene: TRBD1; clone size: once; J gene: TRBJ1-2
CDR3 protein: CASSRLQGIMNTEAFF; CDR3 DNA: TGTGCCAGCAGCCGATTACAGGGGATCATGAACACTGAAGCTTTCTTT; V gene: TRBV11-2; D gene: TRBD1; clone size: NA; J gene: TRBJ1-1
CDR3 protein: CAWSADSNQPQHF; CDR3 DNA: TGTGCCTGGTCTGCGGATAGCAATCAGCCCCAGCATTTT; V gene: TRBV30; D gene: NA; clone size: NA; J gene: TRBJ1-5
CDR3 protein: CASSLSSGLGDEQFF; CDR3 DNA: TGTGCCAGCAGCTTATCTAGCGGGCTTGGGGATGAGCAGTTCTTC; V gene: TRBV7-3; D gene: TRBD2; clone size: NA; J gene: TRBJ2-1
CDR3 protein: CASTIVGLPYEQYF; CDR3 DNA: TGTGCCAGCACCATTGTGGGACTACCCTACGAGCAGTACTTC; V gene: TRBV28; D gene: TRBD2; clone size: few; J gene: TRBJ2-7
CDR3 protein: CASSLIPRSPGQYEQYF; CDR3 DNA: TGTGCCAGCAGCTTGATCCCGCGCTCGCCAGGACAATACGAGCAGTACTTC; V gene: TRBV5-4; D gene: NA; clone size: NA; J gene: TRBJ2-7
CDR3 protein: CASSVSGGSDTQYF; CDR3 DNA: TGTGCCAGCAGCGTTAGCGGGGGGTCGGATACGCAGTATTTT; V gene: TRBV2; D gene: TRBD2; clone size: NA; J gene: TRBJ2-3
CDR3 protein: CASSPGLAADNEQFF; CDR3 DNA: TGTGCCAGCAGTCCGGGACTAGCGGCAGACAATGAGCAGTTCTTC; V gene: TRBV6-5; D gene: TRBD2; clone size: NA; J gene: TRBJ2-1
CDR3 protein: CASSQVGGTSNQPQHF; CDR3 DNA: TGCGCCAGCAGCCAAGTTGGGGGCACGAGTAATCAGCCCCAGCATTTT; V gene: TRBV4-1; D gene: NA; clone size: NA; J gene: TRBJ1-5
CDR3 protein: CASRSPGGGAYEQYF; CDR3 DNA: TGTGCCAGCAGGTCCCCCGGGGGGGGCGCCTACGAGCAGTACTTC; V gene: TRBV28; D gene: TRBD2; clone size: NA; J gene: TRBJ2-7
CDR3 protein: CASSRDRGIQYF; CDR3 DNA: TGTGCCAGTAGTCGAGACAGGGGAATTCAGTATTTT; V gene: TRBV19; D gene: TRBD1; clone size: NA; J gene: TRBJ2-3
CDR3 protein: CASSGQGTDTQYF; CDR3 DNA: TGTGCCAGCAGTGGACAGGGTACAGATACGCAGTATTTT; V gene: TRBV27; D gene: TRBD1; clone size: NA; J gene: TRBJ2-3
CDR3 protein: CASSQHLGQVYGYTF; CDR3 DNA: TGTGCCAGCAGCCAGCACCTGGGACAGGTCTATGGCTACACCTTC; V gene: TRBV14; D gene: TRBD1; clone size: NA; J gene: TRBJ1-2